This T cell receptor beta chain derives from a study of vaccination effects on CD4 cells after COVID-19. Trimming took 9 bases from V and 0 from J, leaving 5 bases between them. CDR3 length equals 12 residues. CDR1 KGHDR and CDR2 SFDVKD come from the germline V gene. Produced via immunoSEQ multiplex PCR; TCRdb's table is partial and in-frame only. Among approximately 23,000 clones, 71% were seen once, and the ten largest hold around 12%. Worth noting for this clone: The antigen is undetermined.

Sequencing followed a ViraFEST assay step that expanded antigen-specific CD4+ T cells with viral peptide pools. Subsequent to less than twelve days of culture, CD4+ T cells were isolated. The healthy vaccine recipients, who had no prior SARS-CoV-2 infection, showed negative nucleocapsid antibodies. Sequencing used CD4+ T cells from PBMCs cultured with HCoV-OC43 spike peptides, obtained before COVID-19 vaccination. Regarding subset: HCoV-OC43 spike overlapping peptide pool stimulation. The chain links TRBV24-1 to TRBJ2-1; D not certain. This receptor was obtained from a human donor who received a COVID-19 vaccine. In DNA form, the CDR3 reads TGTGCCACCCGGAGCTCCTACAATGAGCAGTTCTTC. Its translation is CATRSSYNEQFF.